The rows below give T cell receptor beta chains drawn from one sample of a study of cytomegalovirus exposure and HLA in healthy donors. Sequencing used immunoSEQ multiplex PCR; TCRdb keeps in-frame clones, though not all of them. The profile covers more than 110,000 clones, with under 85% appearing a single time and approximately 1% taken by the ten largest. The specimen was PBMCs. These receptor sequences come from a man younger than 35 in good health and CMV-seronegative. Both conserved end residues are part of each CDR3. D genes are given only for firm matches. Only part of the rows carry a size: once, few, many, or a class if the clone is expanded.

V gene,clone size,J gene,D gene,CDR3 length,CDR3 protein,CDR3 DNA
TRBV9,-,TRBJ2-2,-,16,CASSVAIGGNTGELFF,TGTGCCAGCAGCGTAGCGATAGGGGGGAACACCGGGGAGCTGTTTTTT
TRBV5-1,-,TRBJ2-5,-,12,CASSLLPETQYF,TGCGCCAGCAGCTTGCTTCCAGAGACCCAGTACTTC
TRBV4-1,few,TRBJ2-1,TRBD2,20,CASSPHPTSGGRSSYNEQFF,TGCGCCAGCAGCCCGCATCCGACTAGCGGGGGGCGTAGCTCCTACAATGAGCAGTTCTTC
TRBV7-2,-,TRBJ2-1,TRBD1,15,CASSPPDRGIDEQFF,TGTGCCAGCAGCCCACCGGACAGGGGTATCGATGAGCAGTTCTTC
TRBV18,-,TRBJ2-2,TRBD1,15,CASSPQGALAGELFF,TGTGCCAGCTCACCGCAGGGGGCGCTCGCCGGGGAGCTGTTTTTT
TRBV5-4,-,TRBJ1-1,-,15,CASSYPRGGDTEAFF,TGTGCCAGCAGCTACCCCCGTGGGGGGGACACTGAAGCTTTCTTT
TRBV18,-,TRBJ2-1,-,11,CASSNGDEQFF,TGTGCCAGCTCGAACGGGGATGAGCAGTTCTTC
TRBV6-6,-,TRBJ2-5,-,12,CASKARQETQYF,TGTGCCAGCAAAGCGAGACAAGAGACCCAGTACTTC
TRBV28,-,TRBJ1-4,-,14,CASSLAGTNEKLFF,TGTGCCAGCAGTTTAGCGGGGACTAATGAAAAACTGTTTTTT
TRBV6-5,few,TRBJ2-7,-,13,CASSPGGGNEQYF,TGTGCCAGCAGTCCTGGGGGGGGCAACGAGCAGTACTTC
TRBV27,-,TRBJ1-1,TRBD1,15,CASSSPGQLNTEAFF,TGTGCCAGCAGCTCGCCGGGACAGCTGAACACTGAAGCTTTCTTT
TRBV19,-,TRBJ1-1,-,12,CASTGGTSEAFF,TGTGCCAGTACCGGGGGTACGTCTGAAGCTTTCTTT
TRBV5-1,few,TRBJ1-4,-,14,CASSSALEDEKLFF,TGCGCCAGCAGCTCCGCCTTGGAGGATGAAAAACTGTTTTTT
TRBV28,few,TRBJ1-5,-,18,CASSRLPVTGNSNQPQHF,TGTGCCAGCAGCCGCCTCCCAGTTACAGGGAATAGCAATCAGCCCCAGCATTTT
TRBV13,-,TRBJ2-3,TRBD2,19,CASSAGALAGPFRTDTQYF,TGTGCCAGCAGCGCCGGTGCCCTAGCGGGGCCCTTTCGCACAGATACGCAGTATTTT
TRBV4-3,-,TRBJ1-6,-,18,CASSPTPSVYSYNSPLHF,TGCGCCAGCAGCCCTACCCCGTCGGTTTACTCCTATAATTCACCCCTCCACTTT
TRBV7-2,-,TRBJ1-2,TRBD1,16,CASSLAGTASNYGYTF,TGTGCCAGCAGCTTAGCAGGGACAGCATCTAACTATGGCTACACCTTC
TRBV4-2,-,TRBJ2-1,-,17,CASSQESLRIRGLEQFF,TGTGCCAGCAGCCAAGAATCCCTTAGAATTCGAGGGTTGGAGCAGTTCTTC
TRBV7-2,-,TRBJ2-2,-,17,CASSPAQGLYHTGELFF,TGTGCCAGCAGCCCTGCCCAGGGGTTATATCACACCGGGGAGCTGTTTTTT
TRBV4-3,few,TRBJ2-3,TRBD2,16,CASSQDLAGGPDTQYF,TGCGCCAGCAGCCAAGATCTAGCGGGGGGGCCAGATACGCAGTATTTT
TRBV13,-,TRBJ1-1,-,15,CASSLELAGNTEAFF,TGTGCCAGCAGCTTAGAGTTAGCCGGGAACACTGAAGCTTTCTTT
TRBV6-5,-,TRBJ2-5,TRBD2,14,CASRTGLAAPNQYF,TGTGCCAGCAGGACGGGACTAGCGGCCCCCAACCAGTACTTC
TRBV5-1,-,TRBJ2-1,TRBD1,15,CASSQTGTEFNERFF,TGCGCCAGCAGCCAAACCGGGACAGAATTCAATGAGCGGTTCTTC
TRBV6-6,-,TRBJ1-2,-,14,CASSYSGGTYGYTF,TGTGCCAGCAGTTACTCTGGGGGCACCTATGGCTACACCTTC
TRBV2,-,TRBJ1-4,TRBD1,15,CASSGPGQGYEKLFF,TGTGCCAGCAGTGGACCGGGACAGGGATATGAAAAACTGTTTTTT
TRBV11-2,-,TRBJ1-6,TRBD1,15,CASSIRTGNNSPLHF,TGTGCCAGCAGTATTAGGACAGGGAATAATTCACCCCTCCACTTT
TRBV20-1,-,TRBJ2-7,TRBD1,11,CSASTGVVQYF,TGCAGTGCTTCTACAGGGGTTGTGCAGTACTTC
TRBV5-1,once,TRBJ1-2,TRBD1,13,CASSLDRDYGYTF,TGCGCCAGCAGCCTAGACAGGGACTATGGCTACACCTTC
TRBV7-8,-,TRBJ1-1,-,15,CASSLRDKSFTEAFF,TGTGCCAGCAGCCTCCGGGACAAATCGTTCACTGAAGCTTTCTTT
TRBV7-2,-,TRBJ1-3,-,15,CASSQMGGPGNTIYF,TGTGCCAGCAGCCAAATGGGGGGACCTGGAAACACCATATATTTT
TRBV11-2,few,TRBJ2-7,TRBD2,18,CASSAQTLAGGRVHEQYF,TGTGCCAGCAGCGCCCAGACCCTAGCGGGGGGGCGTGTACACGAGCAGTACTTC
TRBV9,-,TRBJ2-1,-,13,CASSPRGASEQFF,TGTGCCAGCAGCCCCAGGGGAGCTTCTGAGCAGTTCTTC
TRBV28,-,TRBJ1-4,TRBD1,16,CASSFLVGQGGEKLFF,TGTGCCAGCAGTTTCCTTGTGGGACAGGGAGGTGAAAAACTGTTTTTT
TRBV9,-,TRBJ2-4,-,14,CASSPGLSKNIQYF,TGTGCCAGCAGCCCCGGACTATCCAAAAACATTCAGTACTTC
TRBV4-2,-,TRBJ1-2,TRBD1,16,CASSRHGTGGGNGYTF,TGTGCCAGCAGCCGGCATGGGACAGGGGGGGGGAATGGCTACACCTTC
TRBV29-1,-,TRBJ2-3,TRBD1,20,CSVERQSDTQYRGQGYTQYF,TGCAGCGTTGAAAGGCAGTCAGATACGCAGTATCGAGGACAGGGGTATACGCAGTATTTT
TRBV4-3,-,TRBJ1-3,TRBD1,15,CASSQGTGAGNTIYF,TGCGCCAGCAGCCAAGGGACAGGAGCTGGAAACACCATATATTTT
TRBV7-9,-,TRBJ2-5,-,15,CSSSFGGGGKETQYF,TGTTCCAGCAGCTTCGGGGGAGGGGGGAAAGAGACCCAGTACTTC
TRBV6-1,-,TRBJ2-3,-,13,CASTYLTPDTQYF,TGTGCCAGCACCTACTTGACTCCGGATACGCAGTATTTT
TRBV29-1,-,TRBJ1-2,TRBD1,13,CSFGQGQHNGYTF,TGCAGCTTTGGACAGGGGCAGCATAATGGCTACACCTTC
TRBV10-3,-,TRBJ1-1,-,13,CAIMERTNTEAFF,TGTGCCATCATGGAGCGGACGAACACTGAAGCTTTCTTT
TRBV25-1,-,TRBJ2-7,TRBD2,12,CASTTGGGEQYF,TGTGCCAGCACCACGGGGGGTGGGGAGCAGTACTTC
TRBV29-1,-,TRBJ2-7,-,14,CSVGSRGGSYEQYF,TGCAGCGTTGGTTCCAGGGGCGGGTCCTACGAGCAGTACTTC
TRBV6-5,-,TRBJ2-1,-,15,CASSYGGRGYNEQFF,TGTGCCAGCAGTTACGGAGGTCGCGGCTACAATGAGCAGTTCTTC
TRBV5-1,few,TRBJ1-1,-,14,CASSLTGLNTEAFF,TGCGCCAGCAGCCTGACAGGTCTGAACACTGAAGCTTTCTTT
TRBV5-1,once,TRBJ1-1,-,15,CASSLGERLNTEAFF,TGCGCCAGCAGCTTGGGTGAGAGATTGAACACTGAAGCTTTCTTT
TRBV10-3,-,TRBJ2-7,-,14,CAISLAGPGYEQYF,TGTGCCATCAGTCTGGCGGGGCCAGGGTACGAGCAGTACTTC
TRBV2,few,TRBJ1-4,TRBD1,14,CASRVTGANEKLFF,TGTGCCAGCAGGGTGACAGGGGCTAATGAAAAACTGTTTTTT
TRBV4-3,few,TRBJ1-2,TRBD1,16,CASSQGETGSIYGYTF,TGCGCCAGCAGCCAAGGGGAGACAGGGTCAATCTATGGCTACACCTTC
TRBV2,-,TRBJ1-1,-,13,CASVRQRNTEAFF,TGTGCCAGCGTCAGACAGAGGAACACTGAAGCTTTCTTT
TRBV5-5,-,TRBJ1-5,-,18,CASSLSGRGTLSNQPQHF,TGTGCCAGCAGCTTGAGTGGGCGGGGGACCCTTAGCAATCAGCCCCAGCATTTT
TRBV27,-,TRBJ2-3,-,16,CAPDFRARGCTDTQYF,TGTGCCCCAGATTTTAGAGCCAGGGGTTGCACAGATACGCAGTATTTT
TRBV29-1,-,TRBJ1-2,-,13,CSVDRGSDYGYTF,TGCAGCGTTGACCGGGGGTCCGACTATGGCTACACCTTC
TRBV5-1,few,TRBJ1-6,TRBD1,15,CASSPGTVGASPLHF,TGCGCCAGCAGCCCGGGGACAGTTGGAGCTTCACCCCTCCACTTT
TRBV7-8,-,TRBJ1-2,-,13,CASSLASVYGYTF,TGTGCCAGCAGCTTAGCCAGTGTCTATGGCTACACCTTC
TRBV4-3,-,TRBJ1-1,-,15,CASSQDPVANTEAFF,TGCGCCAGCAGCCAAGATCCGGTAGCGAACACTGAAGCTTTCTTT
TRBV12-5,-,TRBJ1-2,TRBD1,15,CASGLGQGRNYGYTF,TGTGCTAGTGGTTTGGGACAGGGGCGGAACTATGGCTACACCTTC
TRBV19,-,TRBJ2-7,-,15,CASSIDEGAGREQYF,TGTGCCAGTAGTATAGATGAAGGGGCAGGTCGCGAGCAGTACTTC
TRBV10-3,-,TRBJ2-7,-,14,CAISGVTDSYEQYF,TGTGCCATCAGTGGGGTAACAGACTCCTACGAGCAGTACTTC